The 29 T cell receptor beta chains given below trace back to one sample, sequenced in a study of T cell responses to AZD1222 COVID-19 vaccine (TCRdb year 2021). What the time point label conveys for this sample: about 28 days (+/-7) after the second vaccine dose. The library came from the immunoSEQ multiplex PCR assay. TCRdb re-hosts the immuneACCESS table, in-frame sequences only. Its copies lack some clones; in the studies checked, an unresolved V gene accounts for under half of them, and the cause for the rest is not known. This sample has fewer than 120,000 clones in its table, and around nine tenths of those were observed once. Almost 2.5% of the sample lies in the top ten. Source: peripheral blood, taken 28 days after the second AZD1222 dose. The source is an adult who received the AZD1222 COVID-19 vaccine.

The CDR3 loop reads CASSSGTTTNEKLFF. For the CDR3, the DNA is TGTGCCAGTAGTAGTGGTACCACAACTAATGAAAAACTGTTTTTT. V and J are TRBV19 and TRBJ1-4; D is unresolved. The V gene's germline CDR1 is LNHDA and CDR2 SQIVND (reference sequence). V gave up 4 bases and J gave up 0 bases, with 9 bases separating them. This CDR3 region has 15 residues.

The rearrangement joins TRBV2 to TRBJ2-3; D perhaps matches TRBD1 (6 bases). The CDR3 runs to 14 residues. Trimming cost V 7 bases and J 4 bases, with 15 bases left between them. Germline lookup yields CDR1 SNHLY and CDR2 FYNNEI. As DNA, the CDR3 is TGTGCCAGCACACTCGTGGACAGCTCAGATACGCAGTATTTT. This gives the protein CASTLVDSSDTQYF. Combining the CDR3 with reference TRBV2 and TRBJ2-3 gives the whole variable domain EPEVTQTPSHQVTQMGQEVILRCVPISNHLYFYWYRQILGQKVEFLVSFYNNEISEKSEIFDDQFSVERPDGSNFTLKIRSTKLEDSAMYFCASTLVDSSDTQYFGPGTRLTVL.

V and J are TRBV25-1 and TRBJ1-4; weak D call: TRBD1 (5 bases). The CDR3 is 15 residues long. Between the trimmed V and J ends, which lost 3 bases and 10 bases, there was a span of 18 bases. The germline CDR1 and CDR2 sequences are MGHDK and SYGVNS. In DNA form, the CDR3 reads TGTGCCAGCAGTGATGGGGACCTGACGGACGTAAAACTGTTTTTT. This translates into CASSDGDLTDVKLFF.

The CDR3 protein is CASSSGMNEKLFF. The CDR3 region has the DNA TGTGCCAGTAGTTCGGGTATGAATGAAAAACTGTTTTTT. The rearrangement links TRBV19 to TRBJ1-4; the D is unclear. Germline V lookup: CDR1 LNHDA, CDR2 SQIVND (reference sequence). This CDR3 region has 13 residues. Between the trimmed V and J ends, which lost 5 bases and 5 bases, there was a span of 9 bases.

J is TRBJ1-5 and V is TRBV30; possible D gene TRBD1, 5 bases. Trimming cost V 2 bases and J 7 bases, with 9 bases left between them. Germline CDR1 is GTSNPN and CDR2 is SVGIG (reference sequence). This CDR3 contains 12 residues. CDR3 amino acids: CAWSQGYQPQHF. CDR3 coding DNA: TGTGCCTGGAGTCAGGGCTACCAGCCCCAGCATTTT. The full variable domain, rest sourced from reference TRBV30 and TRBJ1-5, is SQTIHQWPATLVQPVGSPLSLECTVEGTSNPNLYWYRQAAGRGLQLLFYSVGIGQISSEVPQNLSASRPQDRQFILSSKKLLLSDSGFYLCAWSQGYQPQHFGDGTRLSIL.

The table lists this clone with a few counts. The chain carries TRBV10-3 and TRBJ1-3, with 7 bases that match TRBD1. This CDR3 has 14 amino acids. Germline V gene lookup returns CDR1 ENHRY and CDR2 SYGVKD. J gave up 0 bases and V 9 bases, and 5 bases lay outside the gene matches. The CDR3 is CAIGPGGSGNTIYF. The CDR3 DNA is TGTGCCATTGGGCCAGGGGGCTCTGGAAACACCATATATTTT.

A single count supports this clone. The J gene is TRBJ2-1, the V gene TRBV27, with D possibly being TRBD2 (5 bases). This CDR3 is 12 amino acids long. Germline assignment: CDR1 MNHEY and CDR2 SMNVEV (reference sequence). The V end was cut by 10 bases, the J end by 6 bases, with 13 bases between. The CDR3 protein is CATRERPNEQFF. The DNA of the CDR3 is TGTGCCACCCGCGAGCGGCCCAATGAGCAGTTCTTC.

This rearrangement joins TRBV12-3 or TRBV12-4 to TRBJ1-4; the D gene is possibly TRBD1 (5 bases). This CDR3 is 12 amino acids long. Trimming stripped 8 bases from V and 8 bases from J, with 12 bases between. CDR3 DNA: TGTGCCAGCGCGGGGGGAAGGGAAAAACTGTTTTTT. As protein: CASAGGREKLFF.

This chain links TRBV6-4 with TRBJ1-2; maybe TRBD1 (5 bases). The V and J ends lost 6 bases and 4 bases respectively, with 12 bases between them. CDR1 and CDR2 from the germline V gene are MRHNA and SNTAGT. The CDR3 is 13 residues long. CDR3 in DNA: TGTGCCAGCAGGGCCCGGGGGACCTATGGCTACACCTTC. This translates into CASRARGTYGYTF.

The chain links TRBV10-3 to TRBJ2-7; a possible D gene is TRBD1 (6 bases). The V and J ends lost 6 bases and 1 base respectively, with 13 bases between them. The germline V gene has CDR1 ENHRY and CDR2 SYGVKD. The CDR3 totals 14 residues. The CDR3 reads CAISPTGVSYEQYF. The DNA for the CDR3 is TGTGCCATCAGCCCGACAGGAGTTTCCTACGAGCAGTACTTC.

In its sample, this clone was seen once. The chain recombines TRBV5-1 with TRBJ2-3, with 10 bases that match TRBD2. The V gene end was trimmed by 4 bases and the J gene end by 0 bases; junction bases not matched to a gene: 5. This CDR3 has 16 residues. Germline V gene data show CDR1 as SGHRS and CDR2 as YFSETQ. As DNA, the CDR3 is TGCGCCAGCAGCCTCGGACTAGCGGCAAGCACAGATACGCAGTATTTT. Amino acid sequence: CASSLGLAASTDTQYF.

V is TRBV25-1 and J is TRBJ2-5; D possibly corresponds to TRBD2 (6 bases). V was cut by 7 bases and J by 5 bases, with 20 bases left in between. Germline values: CDR1 MGHDK, CDR2 SYGVNS. This CDR3 is built from 15 residues. The CDR3 loop is CASTPSGQGRETQYF. Here the CDR3 DNA reads TGTGCCAGCACCCCGAGCGGGCAGGGTCGGGAGACCCAGTACTTC.

The chain links TRBV2 to TRBJ1-2, with TRBD1 as a possible D gene (6 bases). Trimming shortened V by 6 bases and J by 4 bases, and 15 bases separated the two germline ends. The germline gives CDR1 SNHLY, CDR2 FYNNEI. The CDR3 consists of 14 residues. CDR3 sequence (DNA): TGTGCCAGCAGCGCCCGGACAGATTCCTATGGCTACACCTTC. Amino acid sequence: CASSARTDSYGYTF. The full variable domain, completed using reference TRBV2 and TRBJ1-2, is EPEVTQTPSHQVTQMGQEVILRCVPISNHLYFYWYRQILGQKVEFLVSFYNNEISEKSEIFDDQFSVERPDGSNFTLKIRSTKLEDSAMYFCASSARTDSYGYTFGSGTRLTVV.

J is TRBJ2-2 and V is TRBV24-1; no firm D call. From germline, CDR1 is KGHDR and CDR2 SFDVKD. V gave up 7 bases and J gave up 4 bases, with 15 bases separating them. CDR3 length equals 15 residues. CDR3 region: CATSPGQESTGELFF. CDR3 nucleotides: TGTGCCACCAGCCCCGGGCAGGAAAGCACCGGGGAGCTGTTTTTT.

The V call is TRBV2, the J call TRBJ1-5, with TRBD1 matching 9 bases. V gave up 6 bases and J gave up 4 bases; unmatched junction bases: 1. Germline CDR1 reads SNHLY; CDR2 reads FYNNEI. The CDR3 is made up of 13 amino acids. CDR3 nucleotide sequence: TGTGCCAGCAGGGGACAGGGAAATCAGCCCCAGCATTTT. Protein sequence: CASRGQGNQPQHF.

V is TRBV18 and J is TRBJ2-7, with D perhaps TRBD1 or TRBD2 (5 bases each). CDR1 and CDR2 from the germline V gene are KGHSH and LQKENI. V was pared by 4 bases and J by 3 bases, with 10 bases between. The CDR3 has 13 amino acids. CDR3 in amino acids: CASSRGDGYEQYF. The CDR3 nucleotides read TGTGCCAGCTCACGAGGGGACGGCTACGAGCAGTACTTC.

The chain recombines TRBV6-6 with TRBJ1-2, with 7 bases identical to TRBD1. J was trimmed by 6 bases and V by 5 bases; bases with no gene match: 12. There are 15 residues in the CDR3. CDR1 is MNHNY, CDR2 SVGAGI, per germline (reference sequence). The CDR3 sequence is CASSAGPGGANGYTF. The CDR3 DNA reads as TGTGCCAGCAGTGCAGGTCCAGGGGGGGCGAATGGCTACACCTTC.

The table lists this clone with a few counts. The chain uses TRBV14 and TRBJ2-7, with 7 bases lining up with TRBD1. The CDR3 has 16 amino acids. V trimming: 4 bases; J trimming: 3 bases; junction bases outside the gene matches: 12. Per germline, CDR1 SGHDN and CDR2 FVKESK. Written as DNA, the CDR3 is TGTGCCAGCAGCCCTAGTCGAGACAGGGAATTCTACGAGCAGTACTTC. Translating it yields CASSPSRDREFYEQYF.

This chain's CDR3 is CASSRLASGLLTGELFF. CDR3 DNA: TGTGCCAGCAGTCGTCTGGCTAGCGGTCTGCTCACCGGGGAGCTGTTTTTT. The chain is built from TRBV2 and TRBJ2-2; 7 bases line up with TRBD2. This CDR3 region has 17 residues. The germline V gene encodes CDR1 SNHLY and CDR2 FYNNEI. J lost 4 bases, V lost 5 bases, and 13 bases had no gene match.

This chain links TRBV9 with TRBJ2-1; a weak D match, TRBD1 (6 bases). Per germline, CDR1 SGDLS and CDR2 YYNGEE. V was shortened by 3 bases and J by 7 bases, with 17 bases between the two germline ends. The CDR3 extends over 15 amino acids. CDR3 nucleotides: TGTGCCAGCAGCGGTAGCCCGATACAGGGAAATGAGCAGTTCTTC. It translates to CASSGSPIQGNEQFF.

The CDR3 here is CASSLSTGLKYEQYF. The CDR3 coding sequence is TGTGCCAGCAGCTTGTCTACAGGGCTCAAGTACGAGCAGTACTTC. The V call is TRBV5-5, the J call TRBJ2-7; D perhaps matches TRBD1 (6 bases). Trimming removed 1 base at V and 4 bases at J, with 15 bases between. Germline CDR1 SGHKS, CDR2 YYEKEE (reference sequence). This CDR3 has 15 residues.

The V and J genes are TRBV30 and TRBJ1-5; D call uncertain. This CDR3 is built from 12 residues. The V end was cut by 8 bases, the J end by 2 bases, with 10 bases between. The germline V gene has CDR1 GTSNPN and CDR2 SVGIG (reference sequence). The CDR3: CAHGVGNQPQHF. The CDR3 DNA reads as TGTGCCCACGGAGTAGGCAATCAGCCCCAGCATTTT. Combining the CDR3 with reference TRBV30 and TRBJ1-5 gives the whole variable domain SQTIHQWPATLVQPVGSPLSLECTVEGTSNPNLYWYRQAAGRGLQLLFYSVGIGQISSEVPQNLSASRPQDRQFILSSKKLLLSDSGFYLCAHGVGNQPQHFGDGTRLSIL.

The chain carries TRBV27 and TRBJ2-1, with D possibly matching TRBD1 (6 bases). This CDR3 spans 13 amino acids. Germline assignment: CDR1 MNHEY and CDR2 SMNVEV (reference sequence). Trimming left V 5 bases short and J 5 bases short, with 10 bases between. The CDR3 region is CASSRTEDNEQFF. For the CDR3, the DNA is TGTGCCAGCAGTCGGACAGAGGACAATGAGCAGTTCTTC.

The chain recombines TRBV19 with TRBJ1-1, with TRBD1 identical over 7 bases. Germline trimming cut 3 bases from V and 0 bases from J; bases unmatched to any gene: 1. The CDR3 length is 14 residues. In germline, CDR1 is LNHDA, CDR2 SQIVND (reference sequence). CDR3 residues: CASSMDRLNTEAFF. In nucleotides, the CDR3 is TGTGCCAGTAGTATGGACAGGCTGAACACTGAAGCTTTCTTT.

The chain carries TRBV7-9 and TRBJ1-3; D gene ambiguous. CDR1 is SEHNR, CDR2 FQNEAQ, per germline (reference sequence). The CDR3 is made up of 15 amino acids. V was pared by 5 bases and J by 0 bases, with 11 bases between. CDR3 in amino acids: CASSLSEDSGNTIYF. CDR3 nucleotides: TGTGCCAGCAGCCTAAGTGAAGACTCTGGAAACACCATATATTTT. Combining the CDR3 with reference TRBV7-9 and TRBJ1-3 gives the whole variable domain DTGVSQNPRHKITKRGQNVTFRCDPISEHNRLYWYRQTLGQGPEFLTYFQNEAQLEKSRLLSDRFSAERPKGSFSTLEIQRTEQGDSAMYLCASSLSEDSGNTIYFGEGSWLTVV.

The chain links TRBV10-3 to TRBJ2-2; D gene ambiguous. Germline V gives CDR1 ENHRY, CDR2 SYGVKD. The CDR3 extends over 14 amino acids. With 6 bases removed from V and 1 base from J, the gap between germline ends came to 9 bases. The CDR3 DNA sequence: TGTGCCATCAGCAGCGCGCGGAACACCGGGGAGCTGTTTTTT. It translates to CAISSARNTGELFF.

This clone was found once. The rearrangement joins TRBV5-6 to TRBJ1-1, with 11 bases matching TRBD1. This CDR3 is 16 amino acids long. V was pared by 4 bases and J by 1 base, with 6 bases of the junction left unmatched. CDR1 SGHDT and CDR2 YYEEEE come from the germline V gene. CDR3 sequence (DNA): TGTGCCAGCAGCCCGGGGACAGGGGGAGGGAACACTGAAGCTTTCTTT. It specifies CASSPGTGGGNTEAFF.

This clone was detected once. The chain carries TRBV11-2 and TRBJ2-2; D not certain. Trimming cost V 2 bases and J 10 bases, with 5 bases left between them. The V gene's germline CDR1 is SGHAT and CDR2 FQNNGV. The CDR3 is made up of 11 amino acids. CDR3 DNA: TGTGCCAGCAGCTTAAGGGAGGAGCTGTTTTTT. Translating gives CASSLREELFF. The complete variable domain, with remaining parts taken from reference TRBV11-2 and TRBJ2-2, reads EAGVAQSPRYKIIEKRQSVAFWCNPISGHATLYWYQQILGQGPKLLIQFQNNGVVDDSQLPKDRFSAERLKGVDSTLKIQPAKLEDSAVYLCASSLREELFFGEGSRLTVL.

In its sample, this clone was seen a few times. This chain uses TRBV15 with TRBJ2-5, with a possible D match to TRBD2 (6 bases). This CDR3 is 17 amino acids long. V was shortened by 0 bases and J by 7 bases, with 21 bases between the two germline ends. In germline, CDR1 is LNHNV, CDR2 YYDKDF (reference sequence). CDR3: CATSREVGRGPMGTQYF. The CDR3 region has the DNA TGTGCCACCAGCAGAGAAGTCGGGCGGGGCCCCATGGGGACCCAGTACTTC.